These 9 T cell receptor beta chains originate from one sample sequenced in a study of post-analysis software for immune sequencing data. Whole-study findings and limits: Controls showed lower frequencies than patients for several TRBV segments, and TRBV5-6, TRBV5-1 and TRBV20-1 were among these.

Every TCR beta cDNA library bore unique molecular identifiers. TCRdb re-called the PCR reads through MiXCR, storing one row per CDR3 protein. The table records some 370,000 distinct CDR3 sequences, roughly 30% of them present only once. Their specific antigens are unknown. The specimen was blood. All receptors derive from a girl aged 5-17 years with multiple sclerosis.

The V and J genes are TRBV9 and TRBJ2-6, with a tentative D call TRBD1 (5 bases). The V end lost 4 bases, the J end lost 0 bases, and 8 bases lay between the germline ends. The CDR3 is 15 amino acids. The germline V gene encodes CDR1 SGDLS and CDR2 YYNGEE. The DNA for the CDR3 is TGTGCCAGCAGCACAGGCTTCTCTGGGGCCAACGTCCTGACTTTC. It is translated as CASSTGFSGANVLTF.

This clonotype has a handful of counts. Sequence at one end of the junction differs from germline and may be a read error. DNA for the CDR3: TGTGCCAGCAGCGTAGAAGGGCTAGCGGGCGCCTACAATGAGCGGTTCTTC. This translates into CASSVEGLAGAYNERFF. The chain is built from TRBV9 and TRBJ2-1; 8 bases fit TRBD2. This CDR3 has 17 amino acids. Germline CDR1 SGDLS, CDR2 YYNGEE.

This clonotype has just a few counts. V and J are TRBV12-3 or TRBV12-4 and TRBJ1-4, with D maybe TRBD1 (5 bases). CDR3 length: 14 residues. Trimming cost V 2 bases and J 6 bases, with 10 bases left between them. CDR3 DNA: TGTGCCAGCAGTTTAAGGGGTCGGGATGAAAAACTGTTTTTT. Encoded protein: CASSLRGRDEKLFF.

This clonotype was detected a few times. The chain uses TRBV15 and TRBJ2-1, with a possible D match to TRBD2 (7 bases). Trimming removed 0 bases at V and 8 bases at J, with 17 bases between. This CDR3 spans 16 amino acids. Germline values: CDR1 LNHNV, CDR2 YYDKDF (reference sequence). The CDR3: CATSRDPGGPSDEQFF. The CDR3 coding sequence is TGTGCCACCAGCAGAGATCCCGGGGGGCCTTCGGATGAGCAGTTCTTC.

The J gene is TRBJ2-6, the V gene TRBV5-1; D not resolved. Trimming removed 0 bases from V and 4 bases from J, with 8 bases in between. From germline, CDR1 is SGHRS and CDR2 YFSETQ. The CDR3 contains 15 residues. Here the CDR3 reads CASSLVESGANVLTF. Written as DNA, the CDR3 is TGCGCCAGCAGCTTGGTGGAATCCGGGGCCAACGTCCTGACTTTC. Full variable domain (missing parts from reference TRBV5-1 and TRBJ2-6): KAGVTQTPRYLIKTRGQQVTLSCSPISGHRSVSWYQQTPGQGLQFLFEYFSETQRNKGNFPGRFSGRQFSNSRSEMNVSTLELGDSALYLCASSLVESGANVLTFGAGSRLTVL.

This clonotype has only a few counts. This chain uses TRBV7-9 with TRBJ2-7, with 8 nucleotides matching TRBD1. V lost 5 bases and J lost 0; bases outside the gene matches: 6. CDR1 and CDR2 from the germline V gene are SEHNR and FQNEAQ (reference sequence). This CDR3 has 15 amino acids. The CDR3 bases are TGTGCCAGCAGCGAGGACAGGGAGGTCTCCTACGAGCAGTACTTC. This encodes CASSEDREVSYEQYF.

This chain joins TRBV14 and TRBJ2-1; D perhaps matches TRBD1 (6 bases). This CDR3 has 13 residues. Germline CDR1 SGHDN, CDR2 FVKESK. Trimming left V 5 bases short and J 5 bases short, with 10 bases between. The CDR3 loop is CASSLRTDNEQFF. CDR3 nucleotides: TGTGCCAGCAGCTTACGGACAGACAATGAGCAGTTCTTC.

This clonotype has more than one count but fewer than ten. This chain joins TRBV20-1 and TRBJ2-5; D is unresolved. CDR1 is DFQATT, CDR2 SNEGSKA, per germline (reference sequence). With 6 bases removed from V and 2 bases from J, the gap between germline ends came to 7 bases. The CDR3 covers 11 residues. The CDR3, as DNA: TGCAGTGCCCAGACACAAGAGACCCAGTACTTC. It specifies CSAQTQETQYF.

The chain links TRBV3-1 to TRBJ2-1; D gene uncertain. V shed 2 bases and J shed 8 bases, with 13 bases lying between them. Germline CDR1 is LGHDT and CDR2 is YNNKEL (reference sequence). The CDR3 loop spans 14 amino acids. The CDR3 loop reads CASSQIWARDEQFF. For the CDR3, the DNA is TGTGCCAGCAGCCAAATCTGGGCGAGAGATGAGCAGTTCTTC.